The rows below give T cell receptor beta chains drawn from one sample of a study of blood T cell repertoires in COVID-19. The data were produced by immunoSEQ multiplex PCR, yet TCRdb's version contains in-frame clones alone and is incomplete. The repertoire holds more than 150,000 clones, with roughly three quarters as singletons. Specimen: peripheral blood. These receptor sequences come from a man in his 60s with active or convalescent COVID-19. The CDR3 runs from the conserved cysteine through the conserved F or W. D genes are given only for firm matches. The size field is filled for only some rows; it gives once, few, many or a size class.

>TRBJ2-1|once|NA|TRBV18
TGTGCCAGCTCACCAATGGCGGGGCTCAATGAGCAGTTCTTC
CASSPMAGLNEQFF
>TRBJ2-5|NA|TRBD2|TRBV5-1
TGCGCCAGCAGTAACGGAGCGGGAGCAGAGACCCAGTACTTC
CASSNGAGAETQYF
>TRBJ2-7|NA|TRBD1|TRBV15
TGTGCCACCAGCGGAGCGGACAGGGGATCCTACGAGCAGTACTTC
CATSGADRGSYEQYF
>TRBJ2-5|NA|NA|TRBV9
TGTGCCAGCAGTTTCGGTGAGGAGACCCAGTACTTC
CASSFGEETQYF
>TRBJ1-4|NA|NA|TRBV28
TGTGCCAGCAGTTCCCCGGTAACTAATGAAAAACTGTTTTTT
CASSSPVTNEKLFF
>TRBJ2-3|few|NA|TRBV9
TGTGCCAGCAGCGCCTACACAGATACGCAGTATTTT
CASSAYTDTQYF
>TRBJ2-3|NA|TRBD2|TRBV9
TGTGCCAGCAGCGTAGTCGGCGCGGGAGGGGCCACAGATACGCAGTATTTT
CASSVVGAGGATDTQYF
>TRBJ2-4|NA|NA|TRBV19
TGTGCCAGTAGTTCGGCGGGGGCGGGAGATCTCTTAGCCAAAAACATTCAGTACTTC
CASSSAGAGDLLAKNIQYF
>TRBJ2-3|NA|TRBD1|TRBV19
TGTGCCAGTACCACCACCCGACAGGGTAGCACAGATACGCAGTATTTT
CASTTTRQGSTDTQYF
>TRBJ2-7|NA|TRBD2|TRBV4-2
TGTGCCAGCAGCCAAACCCTGGGACTAGCGGGAACCTACGAGCAGTACTTC
CASSQTLGLAGTYEQYF
>TRBJ2-7|NA|TRBD2|TRBV14
TGTGCCAGCAGCGCCTACCTAGCGGGAGCTAACGAGCAGTACTTC
CASSAYLAGANEQYF
>TRBJ1-2|NA|NA|TRBV5-1
TGCGCCAGCAGCTCTACCGGAGGGGCCTTTTATGGCTACACCTTC
CASSSTGGAFYGYTF
>TRBJ2-7|few|NA|TRBV6-5
TGTGCCAGCAGTTACAACGGCGGGACCTACGAGCAGTACTTC
CASSYNGGTYEQYF
>TRBJ2-5|NA|NA|TRBV27
TGTGCCAGCAGTTTCGGGGTAGGGAGTGAGACCCAGTACTTC
CASSFGVGSETQYF
>TRBJ2-1|NA|NA|TRBV5-4
TGTGCCAGCATGGTGGGGGGAGCCGGGGATGAGCAGTTCTTC
CASMVGGAGDEQFF
>TRBJ2-3|NA|NA|TRBV28
TGTGCCAGCAGTCTACAGGCCACAGATACGCAGTATTTT
CASSLQATDTQYF
>TRBJ2-1|once|TRBD1|TRBV30
TGTGCCTGGAGTAAAGACGGCGGGACAGGTTACAATGAGCAGTTCTTC
CAWSKDGGTGYNEQFF
>TRBJ2-4|NA|NA|TRBV29-1
TGCAGCGCCCAGGACTTGGACAAAAACATTCAGTACTTC
CSAQDLDKNIQYF
>TRBJ2-3|NA|NA|TRBV11-3
TGTGCCAGCAGCTTAGATTCCAGAGGTACGCAGTATTTT
CASSLDSRGTQYF
>TRBJ1-1|NA|NA|TRBV9
TGTGCCAGCAGCGTAGTGCTACACACTGAAGCTTTCTTT
CASSVVLHTEAFF
>TRBJ2-1|NA|NA|TRBV10-1
TGCGCCAGCCTCGAGCCGCACGGGGTTGGCGGGATTATACAATACAATGAGCAGTTCTTC
CASLEPHGVGGIIQYNEQFF
>TRBJ1-1|NA|NA|TRBV7-9
TGTGCCAGCAGCTATAGACCCTCGGAGGGTGGCTCATTT
CASSYRPSEGGSF
>TRBJ1-1|NA|NA|TRBV18
TGTGCCAGCTCACCACAGGCCGGAGGGGACACTGAAGCTTTCTTT
CASSPQAGGDTEAFF
>TRBJ2-1|NA|NA|TRBV5-1
TGCGCCAGCAGCTTGTGGCAGACTGACAATGAGCAGTTCTTC
CASSLWQTDNEQFF
>TRBJ2-3|NA|NA|TRBV9
TGTGCCAGCAGCGCCCAGGGGTACACAGATACGCAGTATTTT
CASSAQGYTDTQYF
>TRBJ2-3|NA|TRBD2|TRBV5-4
TGTGCCAGCACCGCTGGTGGGACTACCGTGTTTACGCAGTATTTT
CASTAGGTTVFTQYF
>TRBJ2-7|NA|NA|TRBV30
TGTGCCTGGACTCCTGGGCTGACCTACGAGCAGTACTTC
CAWTPGLTYEQYF
>TRBJ1-3|once|NA|TRBV18
TGTGCCAGCTCACCTACTCTTACTCTCTCTGGAAACACCATATATTTT
CASSPTLTLSGNTIYF
>TRBJ1-1|NA|NA|TRBV12-3/TRBV12-4
TGTGCCAGCAGTTTAGCAGGGGATACTGAAGCTTTCTTT
CASSLAGDTEAFF
>TRBJ1-2|NA|NA|TRBV6-5
TGTGCCACCCTCCTGGGGCTTCGCGATGGCTACACCTTC
CATLLGLRDGYTF
>TRBJ2-1|NA|NA|TRBV29-1
TGCAGCGTTCGAAACTCTACCAAGGAGCAGTTCTTC
CSVRNSTKEQFF
>TRBJ2-7|few|TRBD2|TRBV2
TGTGCCAGCACCGGGACTAGCGGTCGACGCTACGAGCAGTACTTC
CASTGTSGRRYEQYF
>TRBJ2-2|NA|NA|TRBV4-1
TGCGCCAGCAGCCTCCAAATACAGACCGGGGAGCTGTTTTTT
CASSLQIQTGELFF
>TRBJ2-3|NA|TRBD2|TRBV2
TGTGCCAGCTGTGAGACTAGCGATGATACGCAGTATTTT
CASCETSDDTQYF
>TRBJ1-5|NA|NA|TRBV7-2
TGTGCCAGCAGCTTAGAGAGAGGCCAGCCCCAGCATTTT
CASSLERGQPQHF
>TRBJ1-1|NA|TRBD1|TRBV23-1
TGCGCCAGCAGTCAATTTGGAGGGGGCCCCACTGAAGCTTTCTTT
CASSQFGGGPTEAFF
>TRBJ1-1|NA|NA|TRBV12-5
TGTGCTAGTGGTTCGACTTCTGGCGGGAACACTGAAGCTTTCTTT
CASGSTSGGNTEAFF